This T cell receptor (beta chain) is from a study of OX40 agonist ivuxolimab in advanced cancers. The germline V gene has CDR1 SQVTM and CDR2 ANQGSEA. V was shortened by 6 bases and J by 5 bases, with 13 bases between the two germline ends. The CDR3 is 12 amino acids. Overall study results and limits: Relatively little clonal expansion, among the lowest observed, appeared in partial responders at 0.1-3.0 mg/kg.

Sequencing used immunoSEQ multiplex PCR; TCRdb keeps in-frame clones, though not all of them. Among 75,000 to 90,000 clones listed, about 89% were seen once. As for this clone: Its antigen remains unidentified.

The TCR sequence derives from an adult with an advanced solid tumor such as melanoma, head and neck, liver or kidney cancer. The chain links TRBV29-1 to TRBJ2-5; weak D call: TRBD1 (5 bases). The sample in question was CD4+ or CD8+ T cells sorted from blood, obtained in a trial of the OX40 agonist ivuxolimab. CDR3 nucleotides: TGCAGCGTCCCTGGGGCAGGGGAGACCCAGTACTTC. Its translation is CSVPGAGETQYF.